This TCR beta chain was identified in a study of CD8 T cells in Susac syndrome. The CDR3 sequence is 13 residues long. With 11 bases removed from V and 1 base from J, the gap between germline ends came to 14 bases. CDR1 is MNHNY and CDR2 is SVGAGI in the germline V gene (reference sequence). RNA totalling roughly 0.5 to 1 ug underwent reverse transcription with random hexamers. MiXCR, applied by TCRdb to the immunoSEQ multiplex PCR reads, yields one record per CDR3 protein. The profile shows about 440,000 distinct CDR3 sequences, approximately 85% of them singletons. The sequence was collected from a human donor with multiple sclerosis. The sample was CD8+ T cells from PBMCs. V is TRBV6-6 and J is TRBJ1-1; TRBD1 might be the D (5 bases). The DNA for the CDR3 is TGTGCCGCGGGGCGGGCTACGAACACTGAAGCTTTCTTT. Translated, it gives CAAGRATNTEAFF.